This is a list of T cell receptor beta chains from one sample in a study of shared clonotypes between healthy human individuals. Method: immunoSEQ multiplex PCR; TCRdb's copy keeps in-frame clones and lacks some. The sample yields about 2.1 million clones, 93% seen once. Material: naive CD8+ T cells from PBMCs. These receptors all stem from a man aged 18 to 30 in good health. Some clones in this sample may be carry-over from other donors' samples. Both conserved end residues are part of each CDR3. A D gene is named only where the DNA matches it firmly. Only part of the rows carry a size: once, few, many, or a class if the clone is expanded.

J: TRBJ1-5; D: .; size: .; V: TRBV19; CDR3: CASSITGGNQPQHF; DNA: TGTGCCAGTAGTATTACAGGTGGCAATCAGCCCCAGCATTTT
J: TRBJ1-2; D: .; size: .; V: TRBV5-6; CDR3: CASSFPGANYGYTF; DNA: TGTGCCAGCAGCTTCCCAGGGGCTAACTATGGCTACACCTTC
J: TRBJ2-7; D: .; size: .; V: TRBV14; CDR3: CASSPTGWAYEQYF; DNA: TGTGCCAGCAGCCCCACGGGCTGGGCATACGAGCAGTACTTC
J: TRBJ2-2; D: .; size: .; V: TRBV19; CDR3: CASSKLRDKGTGELFF; DNA: TGTGCCAGTAGTAAACTCCGGGACAAGGGTACCGGGGAGCTGTTTTTT
J: TRBJ1-5; D: .; size: once; V: TRBV4-3; CDR3: CASSQDRGAGQPQHF; DNA: TGCGCCAGCAGCCAAGACCGGGGGGCGGGTCAGCCCCAGCATTTT
J: TRBJ2-7; D: .; size: .; V: TRBV18; CDR3: CASSPLGGSEQYF; DNA: TGTGCCAGCTCACCCTTAGGGGGGTCCGAGCAGTACTTC
J: TRBJ2-1; D: TRBD2; size: .; V: TRBV6-6; CDR3: CASNGKWTSGSDEQFF; DNA: TGTGCCAGCAACGGAAAGTGGACTAGCGGGAGTGATGAGCAGTTCTTC
J: TRBJ2-2; D: .; size: .; V: TRBV19; CDR3: CASSLLWTGELFF; DNA: TGTGCCAGTAGCCTGCTGTGGACCGGGGAGCTGTTTTTT
J: TRBJ2-7; D: .; size: .; V: TRBV7-6; CDR3: CASSSGYSSYEQYF; DNA: TGTGCCAGCAGCTCGGGGTACTCCTCCTACGAGCAGTACTTC
J: TRBJ2-2; D: .; size: .; V: TRBV4-1; CDR3: CASSPSTGAGELFF; DNA: TGCGCCAGCAGCCCGTCGACTGGGGCGGGGGAGCTGTTTTTT
J: TRBJ2-3; D: .; size: .; V: TRBV5-8; CDR3: CASSWGPLTDTQYF; DNA: TGTGCCAGCAGCTGGGGCCCTCTTACAGATACGCAGTATTTT
J: TRBJ2-2; D: .; size: .; V: TRBV6-6; CDR3: CASLDSRYPGELFF; DNA: TGTGCCAGCCTTGACAGCCGTTATCCCGGGGAGCTGTTTTTT
J: TRBJ2-7; D: .; size: .; V: TRBV4-1; CDR3: CASSQDHRGALLSYEQYF; DNA: TGCGCCAGCAGCCAAGATCATCGGGGGGCCCTACTCTCCTACGAGCAGTACTTC
J: TRBJ2-5; D: .; size: .; V: TRBV5-6; CDR3: CASSLVTGETQYF; DNA: TGTGCCAGCAGCTTGGTTACGGGGGAGACCCAGTACTTC
J: TRBJ1-5; D: .; size: .; V: TRBV27; CDR3: CASSFLNQPQHF; DNA: TGTGCCAGCAGTTTCTTAAATCAGCCCCAGCATTTT
J: TRBJ2-3; D: TRBD1; size: .; V: TRBV7-9; CDR3: CASNIQGEDTDTQYF; DNA: TGTGCCAGCAACATACAGGGGGAAGACACAGATACGCAGTATTTT
J: TRBJ2-1; D: TRBD1; size: .; V: TRBV18; CDR3: CASSSGQSYNEQFF; DNA: TGTGCCAGCTCGTCGGGACAGTCTTACAATGAGCAGTTCTTC
J: TRBJ1-1; D: .; size: .; V: TRBV9; CDR3: CASSVEAGTEAFF; DNA: TGTGCCAGCAGCGTCGAAGCGGGCACTGAAGCTTTCTTT
J: TRBJ2-1; D: .; size: .; V: TRBV5-6; CDR3: CASSPGTTRYEQFF; DNA: TGTGCCAGCAGCCCCGGGACGACTAGGTATGAGCAGTTCTTC
J: TRBJ2-7; D: .; size: .; V: TRBV6-5; CDR3: CASSYSIGQTSYEQYF; DNA: TGTGCCAGCAGTTACTCGATCGGCCAGACCTCCTACGAGCAGTACTTC
J: TRBJ1-1; D: TRBD1; size: few; V: TRBV30; CDR3: CACLQGTNYVTEAFF; DNA: TGTGCCTGTCTACAGGGGACGAACTATGTGACTGAAGCTTTCTTT
J: TRBJ2-7; D: .; size: .; V: TRBV29-1; CDR3: CSVEGGAGGYEQYF; DNA: TGCAGCGTTGAAGGGGGAGCGGGTGGCTACGAGCAGTACTTC
J: TRBJ1-1; D: .; size: .; V: TRBV7-9; CDR3: CASSLEGKKAFF; DNA: TGTGCCAGCAGCTTGGAGGGAAAGAAAGCTTTCTTT
J: TRBJ2-7; D: .; size: .; V: TRBV5-1; CDR3: CASSLDGTGGESYEQYF; DNA: TGCGCCAGCAGCTTGGACGGAACAGGGGGGGAATCCTACGAGCAGTACTTC
J: TRBJ1-1; D: .; size: few; V: TRBV19; CDR3: CASHRVGTEAFF; DNA: TGTGCCAGTCACAGGGTGGGAACTGAAGCTTTCTTT
J: TRBJ2-3; D: TRBD2; size: .; V: TRBV9; CDR3: CASSGTSYPDTQYF; DNA: TGTGCCAGCAGCGGGACTAGCTACCCAGATACGCAGTATTTT
J: TRBJ2-5; D: .; size: .; V: TRBV7-7; CDR3: CASSLMLGDGETQYF; DNA: TGTGCCAGCAGCTTAATGCTAGGGGATGGGGAGACCCAGTACTTC
J: TRBJ2-7; D: .; size: .; V: TRBV9; CDR3: CASSVRSGEVIYEQYF; DNA: TGTGCCAGCAGCGTTAGGTCCGGGGAGGTTATTTACGAGCAGTACTTC
J: TRBJ2-5; D: .; size: .; V: TRBV18; CDR3: CASSPTRDRSRETQYF; DNA: TGTGCCAGCTCACCGACTAGGGATCGGAGTCGAGAGACCCAGTACTTC
J: TRBJ2-5; D: TRBD2; size: .; V: TRBV5-4; CDR3: CASSPTGLAGGETQYF; DNA: TGTGCCAGCAGCCCCACTGGGCTAGCGGGAGGAGAGACCCAGTACTTC
J: TRBJ2-7; D: .; size: .; V: TRBV5-6; CDR3: CASSTATGPYEQYF; DNA: TGTGCCAGCAGCACCGCGACAGGTCCCTACGAGCAGTACTTC
J: TRBJ1-1; D: .; size: .; V: TRBV4-1; CDR3: CASSQVLVLEKAFF; DNA: TGCGCCAGCAGCCAAGTTTTGGTCTTGGAGAAAGCTTTCTTT
J: TRBJ2-5; D: TRBD1; size: .; V: TRBV11-2; CDR3: CASSPYSATGEGETQYF; DNA: TGTGCCAGCAGCCCTTATTCAGCCACAGGGGAAGGTGAGACCCAGTACTTC
J: TRBJ2-5; D: .; size: .; V: TRBV12-5; CDR3: CASGLSGLGETQYF; DNA: TGTGCTAGTGGTTTGTCAGGGTTGGGGGAGACCCAGTACTTC
J: TRBJ1-2; D: .; size: .; V: TRBV6-5; CDR3: CASSYSGRPGGDGYTF; DNA: TGTGCCAGCAGTTACTCGGGGAGGCCGGGGGGCGATGGCTACACCTTC
J: TRBJ1-1; D: .; size: .; V: TRBV29-1; CDR3: CSVLGEPLNTEAFF; DNA: TGCAGCGTTCTGGGGGAGCCTCTGAACACTGAAGCTTTCTTT
J: TRBJ2-7; D: .; size: .; V: TRBV28; CDR3: CASSTGHERFYEQYF; DNA: TGTGCCAGCAGTACGGGACACGAACGGTTCTACGAGCAGTACTTC
J: TRBJ2-5; D: TRBD2; size: .; V: TRBV11-3; CDR3: CASSPYGLAGNQETQYF; DNA: TGTGCCAGCAGCCCGTACGGACTAGCGGGGAACCAAGAGACCCAGTACTTC
J: TRBJ1-2; D: .; size: .; V: TRBV5-6; CDR3: CASSLEGLTRDTF; DNA: TGTGCCAGCAGCTTGGAGGGTCTTACGAGGGACACCTTC
J: TRBJ1-1; D: .; size: .; V: TRBV10-2; CDR3: CASSEPGAADTEAFF; DNA: TGCGCCAGCAGTGAGCCCGGGGCCGCGGACACTGAAGCTTTCTTT